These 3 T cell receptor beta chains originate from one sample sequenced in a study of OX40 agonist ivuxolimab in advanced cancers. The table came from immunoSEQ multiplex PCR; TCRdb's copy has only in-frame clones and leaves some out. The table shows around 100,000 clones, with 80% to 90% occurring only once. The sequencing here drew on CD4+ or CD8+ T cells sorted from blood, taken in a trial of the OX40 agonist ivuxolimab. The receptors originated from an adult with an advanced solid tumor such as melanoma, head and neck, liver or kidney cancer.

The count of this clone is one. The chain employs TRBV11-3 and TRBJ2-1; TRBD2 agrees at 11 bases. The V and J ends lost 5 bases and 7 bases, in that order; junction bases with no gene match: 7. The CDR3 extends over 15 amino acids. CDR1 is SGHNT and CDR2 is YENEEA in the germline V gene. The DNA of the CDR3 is TGTGCCAGCAGCCCGCTAGCGGGGGGTGAGAATGAGCAGTTCTTC. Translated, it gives CASSPLAGGENEQFF.

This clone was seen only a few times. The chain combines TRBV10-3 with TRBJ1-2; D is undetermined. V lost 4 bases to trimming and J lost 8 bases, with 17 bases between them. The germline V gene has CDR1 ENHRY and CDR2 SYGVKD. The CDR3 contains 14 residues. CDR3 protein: CAISAAVPAGGYTF. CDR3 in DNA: TGTGCCATCAGTGCAGCAGTCCCGGCGGGAGGCTACACCTTC.

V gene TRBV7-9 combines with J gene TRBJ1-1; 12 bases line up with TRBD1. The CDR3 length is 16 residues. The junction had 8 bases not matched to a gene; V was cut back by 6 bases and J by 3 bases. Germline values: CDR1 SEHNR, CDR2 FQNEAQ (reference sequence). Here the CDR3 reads CASRQGTGGKDTEAFF. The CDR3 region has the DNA TGTGCCAGCAGACAAGGGACAGGGGGCAAGGACACTGAAGCTTTCTTT.